The clone carrying this T cell receptor beta chain was recorded a few times. Its matching antigen is unknown. Sequencing used immunoSEQ multiplex PCR; TCRdb keeps in-frame clones, though not all of them. This repertoire shows around 100,000 clones, around 90% found once; its top ten account for more than 1.5%. The data stem from a study of T cell responses to AZD1222 COVID-19 vaccine. V shed 2 bases and J shed 6 bases, with 7 bases lying between them. CDR3 length: 12 amino acids. CDR1 is MDHEN and CDR2 is SYDVKM in the germline V gene. Whole-study findings and limits: The donor group comprised mostly white British people and more females; the analysis possibly underestimated clonal diversity. Spike-specific TCR breadth and depth went up after people got two AZD1222 doses. Baseline serology detected seropositivity in only six or seven AZD1222 recipients. Of spike-specific TCRs, nearly half reportedly target regions left unmutated in variants.

The chain uses TRBV28 and TRBJ1-1; D perhaps matches TRBD1 (5 bases). The sample consisted of peripheral blood, taken on day 0 of AZD1222 vaccination. This receptor was identified in an adult in good health. Here the CDR3 DNA reads TGTGCCAGCAGTTTAATCAGGGCTGAAGCTTTCTTT. It codes for CASSLIRAEAFF.